The clone carrying this T cell receptor (beta chain) has ten or more counts. Its antigen is not identified. V lost 6 bases to trimming and J lost 4 bases; unmatched junction nucleotides: 11. CDR1 SGHRS and CDR2 YFSETQ come from the germline V gene. The CDR3 has 15 residues. These data come from a study of regulatory T cells in long-lasting Graves disease. Findings and limits, study-wide: Persistent disease showed a preference for TRBV28, TRBJ1-2 and TRBJ2-5.

This sample's time point: newly diagnosed GD, antithyroid drugs for less than 3 months. PBMC RNA served as the TCR library source. To make TCR beta libraries, researchers used iRepertoire HTBI primers and Arm-PCR of CDR3 regions. TCRdb processed the multiplex PCR reads anew with MiXCR; each CDR3 protein has one entry. The profile covers 600,000 to 650,000 distinct CDR3 sequences, with roughly 15% appearing a single time and around 19% taken by the ten largest. The same sample was also used in a study of T cells in Graves' hyperthyroidism and ophthalmopathy. As that report states: Hyperthyroidism of Graves' type that showed no ophthalmopathy progression within 18 months was stable. Using the HTBI primer set, a first-round RT-PCR was run on the TCR CDR3. The majority of expanded thyroid clonotypes above 0.001 also appeared in blood.

This sequence joins TRBV5-1 and TRBJ2-5, with 8 bases matching TRBD2. The sample in question was peripheral blood mononuclear cells (PBMCs), obtained at new diagnosis, from a patient treated with antithyroid drugs. This TCR derives from a woman aged 25-40 years with Graves disease. Here the CDR3 reads CASTSEGLGGETQYF. The DNA of the CDR3 is TGCGCCAGCACCTCGGAGGGACTAGGGGGAGAGACCCAGTACTTC.